This passage covers 27 T cell receptor beta chains from one sample sequenced in a study of T cells in Graves' hyperthyroidism and ophthalmopathy. TCR beta CDR3 regions were amplified from RNA. First-round RT-PCR targeting the TCR CDR3 was performed with the HTBI primer set. One entry per CDR3 protein results from TCRdb running MiXCR on the multiplex PCR reads. Of roughly 170,000 distinct CDR3 sequences in the sample, about a sixth are singletons; the top ten hold roughly 30%. The material sequenced was blood. These receptors all come from a woman between 45 and 60 years old with Graves' hyperthyroidism.

This clonotype was recorded at least ten times. V is TRBV29-1 and J is TRBJ2-5, with 8 bases that match TRBD2. Trimming at V came to 4 bases and at J to 3 bases, leaving 7 bases not matched to a gene. The CDR3 totals 14 residues. CDR1 is SQVTM and CDR2 is ANQGSEA in the germline V gene. The chain's CDR3 is CSVVGGLGKETQYF. The CDR3 DNA reads as TGCAGCGTTGTCGGGGGACTAGGAAAAGAGACCCAGTACTTC.

This clonotype was seen at least ten times. The junction departs from germline at one end; a sequencing error may be responsible. The chain joins TRBV6-1 to TRBJ2-2, with D perhaps matching TRBD1 or TRBD2 (6 bases each). The CDR3 extends over 15 amino acids. Germline V gene data show CDR1 as MNHNS and CDR2 as SASEGT. CDR3 nucleotide sequence: TGTGCCAGCAGTTACACAGACAGGTTCGGCGGGGAACTGTTTTTT. Translating it yields CASSYTDRFGGELFF.

Ten or more counts support this clonotype. The rearrangement uses TRBV5-5 and TRBJ2-7; D remains unclear. The V gene lost 2 bases and the J gene lost 5 bases, with 8 bases spanning the gap. CDR1 is SGHKS, CDR2 YYEKEE, per germline (reference sequence). The CDR3 is 12 amino acids. The CDR3 region is CASSFSGNEQYF. DNA for the CDR3: TGTGCCAGCAGCTTTAGTGGAAACGAGCAGTACTTC.

This clonotype was counted many times. The chain combines TRBV6-1 with TRBJ2-3; 11 bases are shared with TRBD2. This CDR3 has 16 amino acids. The germline gives CDR1 MNHNS, CDR2 SASEGT. The ends lost 4 bases at V and 2 bases at J; junction bases unmatched: 5. This CDR3 is CASSGLAGRHTDTQYF. The DNA for the CDR3 is TGTGCCAGCAGTGGACTAGCGGGGCGCCACACAGATACGCAGTATTTT.

This clonotype has a count of ten or more. The chain has TRBV28 and TRBJ2-5; D is ambiguous. CDR1 MDHEN and CDR2 SYDVKM come from the germline V gene. V gave up 6 bases and J gave up 1 base, with 12 bases separating them. This CDR3 has 14 residues. The CDR3 region has the DNA TGTGCCAGCAGACGCGGACGAAGCCAAGAGACCCAGTACTTC. Residues: CASRRGRSQETQYF. Looking up the rest from reference TRBV28 and TRBJ2-5 gives the full variable domain: DVKVTQSSRYLVKRTGEKVFLECVQDMDHENMFWYRQDPGLGLRLIYFSYDVKMKEKGDIPEGYSVSREKKERFSLILESASTNQTSMYLCASRRGRSQETQYFGPGTRLLVL.

This clonotype was counted ten times or more. The J gene is TRBJ1-1, the V gene TRBV7-9; no reliable D call. V was shortened by 1 base and J by 3 bases, with 3 bases between the two germline ends. Looked up from germline, CDR1 is SEHNR and CDR2 is FQNEAQ (reference sequence). The CDR3 extends over 12 amino acids. The CDR3 loop reads CASSLEHTEAFF. DNA of the CDR3: TGTGCCAGCAGCTTAGAGCACACTGAAGCTTTCTTT.

This clonotype was picked up many times. The junction shows a germline mismatch at one end, possibly a read error. The rearrangement uses TRBV7-6 and TRBJ1-1; 11 positions agree with TRBD1. The CDR3 runs 16 residues. From germline, CDR1 is SGHVS and CDR2 FNYEAQ. This CDR3 is CASSLGQGAGNTEAFF. The CDR3 DNA follows: TGTGCCAGCAGTTTAGGACAGGGGGCAGGGAACACTGAAGCTTTCTTT.

This clonotype was recorded many times. The chain has TRBV9 and TRBJ1-4; no reliable D call. The CDR3 length is 16 residues. V dropped 0 bases and J dropped 3 bases, with 12 bases sitting between them. Germline CDR1 reads SGDLS; CDR2 reads YYNGEE. This CDR3 is CASSVASGAANEKLFF. Written as DNA, the CDR3 is TGTGCCAGCAGCGTAGCTTCGGGTGCGGCTAATGAAAAACTGTTTTTT. The variable domain in full, completed from reference TRBV9 and TRBJ1-4, reads DSGVTQTPKHLITATGQRVTLRCSPRSGDLSVYWYQQSLDQGLQFLIQYYNGEERAKGNILERFSAQQFPDLHSELNLSSLELGDSALYFCASSVASGAANEKLFFGSGTQLSVL.

This rearrangement joins TRBV4-1 to TRBJ1-2, with D maybe TRBD1 (5 bases). The CDR3 is made up of 15 amino acids. Per the germline V gene, CDR1 is MGHRA and CDR2 is YSYEKL. V was shortened by 8 bases and J by 6 bases, with 22 bases between the two germline ends. CDR3 protein: CASGPTPAGMNGYTF. CDR3 nucleotides: TGCGCCAGCGGCCCCACCCCTGCAGGGATGAATGGCTACACCTTC.

This clonotype came up many times. The rearrangement links TRBV7-2 to TRBJ1-1; D might be TRBD1 (5 bases). Trimming took off 2 bases at V and 2 bases at J, with 9 bases between the two ends. The germline V gene encodes CDR1 SGHTA and CDR2 FQGNSA. The CDR3 length is 14 residues. The CDR3: CASSLPQGNTEAFF. The CDR3 DNA reads as TGTGCCAGCAGCTTACCTCAGGGTAACACTGAAGCTTTCTTT.

This clonotype was found many times. The chain employs TRBV20-1 and TRBJ2-6, with D unresolved. Trimming took 6 bases from V and 0 from J, leaving 6 bases between them. This CDR3 is 13 amino acids long. Germline V gene data show CDR1 as DFQATT and CDR2 as SNEGSKA (reference sequence). CDR3 coding DNA: TGCAGTGCATCCCCCTCTGGGGCCAACGTCCTGACTTTC. The encoded protein is CSASPSGANVLTF.

Comment on this clonotype: This may arise from a read error, as a much more abundant clone is one base away. The chain combines TRBV7-3 with TRBJ2-1, with 9 bases aligning to TRBD2. The germline V gene has CDR1 SGHTA and CDR2 FQGTGA. The CDR3 runs 16 residues. V lost 4 bases, J lost 9 bases, and 13 bases stayed unmatched. CDR3 region: CASSSQGGGVIGEQFF. The CDR3 DNA sequence: TGTGCCAGCAGCTCGCAGGGCGGGGGGGTTATAGGTGAGCAGTTCTTC.

The gene calls are TRBV2 and TRBJ2-7; 11 positions agree with TRBD2. Trimming at V came to 0 bases and at J to 5 bases, leaving 3 bases not matched to a gene. Germline CDR1 and CDR2: SNHLY and FYNNEI. The CDR3 length is 15 residues. The CDR3 protein is CASSEASGRADEQYF. The CDR3 DNA follows: TGTGCCAGCAGTGAAGCTAGCGGGAGGGCCGACGAGCAGTACTTC.

This clonotype was observed at least ten times. The V call is TRBV20-1, the J call TRBJ2-1, with D possibly being TRBD1 or TRBD2 (6 bases each). This CDR3 is built from 14 residues. Trimming took 3 bases from V and 4 from J, leaving 13 bases between them. Germline CDR1 is DFQATT and CDR2 is SNEGSKA (reference sequence). The CDR3 DNA reads as TGCAGTGCTAGTTCCGGGGGCATTTACAATGAGCAGTTCTTC. Residues: CSASSGGIYNEQFF.

The table lists this clonotype with many counts. The chain is built from TRBV6-1 and TRBJ1-5; possible D gene TRBD1, 6 bases. Germline CDR1 reads MNHNS; CDR2 reads SASEGT. Deletions cut 1 base from V and 3 bases from J, with 7 bases between. The CDR3 covers 14 residues. As DNA, the CDR3 is TGTGCCAGCAGTGAAGGGACAGACAATCAGCCCCAGCATTTT. It translates to CASSEGTDNQPQHF.

This chain joins TRBV5-1 and TRBJ1-4; 7 bases map to TRBD1. The CDR3 contains 14 residues. With 1 base clipped from V and 6 bases from J, the junction kept 3 bases outside the gene matches. Germline CDR1 and CDR2: SGHRS and YFSETQ. The CDR3 region is CASSLFTGDEKLFF. In DNA form, the CDR3 reads TGCGCCAGCAGCTTGTTCACAGGGGATGAAAAACTGTTTTTT.

This clonotype was counted only a few times. The rearrangement links TRBV18 to TRBJ1-5, with D unclear. The CDR3 runs to 14 residues. Germline CDR1 KGHSH, CDR2 LQKENI. Trimming took 2 bases from V and 4 from J, leaving 9 bases between them. The CDR3 nucleotides read TGTGCCAGCTCACCAGGGTGGGCGAATCAGCCCCAGCATTTT. It translates to CASSPGWANQPQHF.

As DNA, the CDR3 is TGTGCCAGCGGTCAGGCGAGCGGGAGTTCGTATGAGCAGTTCTTC. It yields the protein CASGQASGSSYEQFF. The rearrangement links TRBV11-2 to TRBJ2-1, with 8 nucleotides matching TRBD2. CDR3 length: 15 amino acids. CDR1 and CDR2 from the germline V gene are SGHAT and FQNNGV. V lost 8 bases, J lost 8 bases, and 14 bases stayed unmatched.

This clonotype has a count of ten or more. The chain couples TRBV7-2 to TRBJ1-2, with a possible D match to TRBD1 (6 bases). The CDR3 spans 13 residues. Germline CDR1 is SGHTA and CDR2 is FQGNSA. The V gene lost 1 base and the J gene lost 7 bases, with 10 bases spanning the gap. The CDR3: CASSLGGPSGYTF. CDR3 sequence (DNA): TGTGCCAGCAGCTTAGGGGGGCCCAGTGGCTACACCTTC.

This clonotype was recorded a few times. With a much larger clone just one base away, this may be a read error. This chain connects TRBV6-2 or TRBV6-3 to TRBJ1-1, with 10 nucleotides matching TRBD1. This CDR3 spans 13 amino acids. CDR1 is MNHEY and CDR2 is SVGEGT in the germline V gene. Losses at the gene ends were 6 bases for V and 6 bases for J; bases not matched to a gene: 4. The CDR3 sequence: CASRGTGDPEAFF. In DNA, the CDR3 is TGTGCCAGCAGGGGGACAGGGGACCCTGAAGCTTTCTTT.

This clonotype has a count of ten or more. V gene TRBV12-3 or TRBV12-4 combines with J gene TRBJ2-5, with 9 bases identical to TRBD2. The CDR3 totals 16 residues. The V gene end was trimmed by 4 bases and the J gene end by 0 bases; junction bases not matched to a gene: 6. The CDR3 loop reads CASSWASGVYQETQYF. CDR3 DNA sequence: TGTGCCAGCAGTTGGGCTAGCGGGGTGTACCAAGAGACCCAGTACTTC.

This clonotype was picked up many times. This chain links TRBV6-1 with TRBJ1-5, with D perhaps TRBD1 (5 bases). V was shortened by 8 bases and J by 5 bases, with 13 bases between the two germline ends. The germline V gene encodes CDR1 MNHNS and CDR2 SASEGT. The CDR3 sequence is 13 residues long. The CDR3 DNA sequence: TGTGCCAGCTTACGGGGACTTCATCAGCCCCAGCATTTT. The encoded protein is CASLRGLHQPQHF.

This clonotype appeared many times. This chain joins TRBV11-2 and TRBJ1-1, with D possibly being TRBD1 (5 bases). The CDR3 loop spans 16 amino acids. Between the trimmed V and J ends, which lost 6 bases and 1 base, there was a span of 18 bases. The germline gives CDR1 SGHAT, CDR2 FQNNGV. Here the CDR3 DNA reads TGTGCCAGCAGTACGGCCGCAGGGTCCCCGAACACTGAAGCTTTCTTT. It specifies CASSTAAGSPNTEAFF.

This clonotype was counted many times. V and J are TRBV28 and TRBJ2-3, with 10 positions matching TRBD1. This CDR3 has 20 amino acids. Germline V CDR1 and CDR2: MDHEN, SYDVKM. With V trimmed by 6 bases and J by 1 base, 19 bases remained unmatched. This CDR3 reads CASSSSGTGVLSVGTDTQYF. The DNA for the CDR3 is TGTGCCAGCAGCAGTTCCGGGACAGGGGTTTTATCTGTCGGCACAGATACGCAGTATTTT.

This clonotype was found many times. The chain is built from TRBV20-1 and TRBJ2-1; TRBD2 might be the D (6 bases). CDR1 is DFQATT, CDR2 SNEGSKA, per germline (reference sequence). The V end lost 3 bases, the J end lost 9 bases, and 21 bases lay between the germline ends. The CDR3 runs to 15 residues. CDR3 sequence reads: CSASPPTSRRGEQFF. CDR3 nucleotide sequence: TGCAGTGCTAGCCCCCCCACTAGCCGCCGCGGTGAGCAGTTCTTC.

This clonotype was picked up many times. The rearrangement links TRBV2 to TRBJ2-1, with D perhaps matching TRBD1 (6 bases). The CDR3 contains 13 residues. Germline V CDR1 and CDR2: SNHLY, FYNNEI. V was pared by 5 bases and J by 5 bases, with 10 bases between. CDR3 in DNA: TGTGCCAGCAGTACCAGGGGCGACAATGAGCAGTTCTTC. Protein sequence: CASSTRGDNEQFF.

Many counts were recorded for this clonotype. This chain uses TRBV6-6 with TRBJ2-4; tentatively, D is TRBD2 (5 bases). Deletions cut 0 bases from V and 2 bases from J, with 17 bases between. Germline V lookup: CDR1 MNHNY, CDR2 SVGAGI (reference sequence). The CDR3 runs 18 residues. In nucleotides, the CDR3 is TGTGCCAGCAGTTACTCGACTACAGCCTCCTCGTCCAAAAACATTCAGTACTTC. Translated, it gives CASSYSTTASSSKNIQYF.